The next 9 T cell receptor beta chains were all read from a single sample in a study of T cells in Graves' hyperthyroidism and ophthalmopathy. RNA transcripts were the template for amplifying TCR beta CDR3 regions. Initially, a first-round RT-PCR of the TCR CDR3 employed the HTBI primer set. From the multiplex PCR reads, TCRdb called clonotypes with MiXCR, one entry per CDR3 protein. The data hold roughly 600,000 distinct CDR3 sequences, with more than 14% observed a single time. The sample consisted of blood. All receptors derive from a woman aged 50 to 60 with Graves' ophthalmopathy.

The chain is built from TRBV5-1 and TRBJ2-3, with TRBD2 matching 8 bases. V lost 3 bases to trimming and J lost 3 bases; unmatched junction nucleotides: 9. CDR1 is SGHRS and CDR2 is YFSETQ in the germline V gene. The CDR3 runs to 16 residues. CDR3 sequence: CASSWVGSGKTDTQYF. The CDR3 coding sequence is TGCGCCAGCAGCTGGGTTGGTAGCGGGAAGACAGATACGCAGTATTTT.

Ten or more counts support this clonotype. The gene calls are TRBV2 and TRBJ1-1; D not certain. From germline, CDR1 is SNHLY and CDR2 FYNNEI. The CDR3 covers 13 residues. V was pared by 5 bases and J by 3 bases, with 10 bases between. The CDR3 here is CASSWSRDTEAFF. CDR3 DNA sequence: TGTGCCAGCAGTTGGAGTAGGGACACTGAAGCTTTCTTT.

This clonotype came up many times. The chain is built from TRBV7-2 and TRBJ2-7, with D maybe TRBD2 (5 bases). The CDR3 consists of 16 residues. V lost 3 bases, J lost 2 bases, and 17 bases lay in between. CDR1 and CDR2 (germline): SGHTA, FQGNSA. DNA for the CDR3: TGTGCCAGCAGCTTTGCATTATGGGAGACACCCTACGAGCAGTACTTC. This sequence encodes CASSFALWETPYEQYF.

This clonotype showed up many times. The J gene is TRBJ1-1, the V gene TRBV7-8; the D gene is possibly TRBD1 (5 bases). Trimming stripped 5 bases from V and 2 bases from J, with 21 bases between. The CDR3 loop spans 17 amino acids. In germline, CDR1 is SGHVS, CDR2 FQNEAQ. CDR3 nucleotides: TGTGCCAGCAGCCCTAGAGGGGACGACAGAACAAACACTGAAGCTTTCTTT. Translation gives CASSPRGDDRTNTEAFF.

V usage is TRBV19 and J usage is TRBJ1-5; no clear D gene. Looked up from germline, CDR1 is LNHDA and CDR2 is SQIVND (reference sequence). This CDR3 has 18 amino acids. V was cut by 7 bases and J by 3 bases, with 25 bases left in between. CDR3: CASKRGWISLNTNQPQHF. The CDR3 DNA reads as TGTGCCAGTAAGCGGGGATGGATCTCACTCAATACCAATCAGCCCCAGCATTTT.

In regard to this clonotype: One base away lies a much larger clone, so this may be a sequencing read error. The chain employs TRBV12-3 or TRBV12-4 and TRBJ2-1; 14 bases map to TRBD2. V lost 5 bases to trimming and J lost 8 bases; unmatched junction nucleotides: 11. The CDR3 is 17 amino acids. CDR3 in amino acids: CASSLGGLAGVNDEQFF. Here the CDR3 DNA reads TGTGCCAGCAGTCTTGGGGGACTAGCGGGAGTGAATGATGAGCAGTTCTTC.

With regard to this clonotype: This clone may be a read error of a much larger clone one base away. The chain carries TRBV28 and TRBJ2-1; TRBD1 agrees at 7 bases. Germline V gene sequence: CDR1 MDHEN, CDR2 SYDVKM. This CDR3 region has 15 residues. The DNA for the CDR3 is TGTGCCAGCAGTTTACCTCCGGGACAGCACAATGAGCAGCTCTTC. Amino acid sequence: CASSLPPGQHNEQLF.

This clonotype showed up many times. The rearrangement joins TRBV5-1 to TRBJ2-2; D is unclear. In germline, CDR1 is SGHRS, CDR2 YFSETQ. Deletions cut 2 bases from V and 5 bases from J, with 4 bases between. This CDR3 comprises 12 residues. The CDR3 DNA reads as TGCGCCAGCAGCTTCGGGACCGGGGAGCTGTTTTTT. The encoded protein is CASSFGTGELFF.

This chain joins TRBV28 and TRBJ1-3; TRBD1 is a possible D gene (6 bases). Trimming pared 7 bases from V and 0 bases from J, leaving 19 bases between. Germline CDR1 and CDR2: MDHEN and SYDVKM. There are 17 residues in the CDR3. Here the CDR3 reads CASTSPFEDSSGNTIYF. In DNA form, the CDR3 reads TGTGCCAGCACCTCACCCTTCGAGGACAGCTCTGGAAACACCATATATTTT.